The following is a T cell receptor (beta chain) sequence with its context. TCRdb called the RACE reads again in MiXCR, with one record for every CDR3 protein. The sample lists about 80,000 distinct CDR3 sequences, 13% to 15% seen once, with roughly 4.8% in the top ten. Regarding time point: pre-sensitization, week 0. Treatment of the sample: therapeutic diphenylcyclopropenone sensitization with weekly scalp DPC. Venepuncture was done earlier than the placement of each patch test. The data derive from a study of human T cells and chemical hapten exposure. Study-wide background: Read at 6 days, the patch tests placed 0.01% DPC on the upper back.

Looked up from germline, CDR1 is SGHTA and CDR2 is FQGNSA. The V and J ends lost 5 bases and 6 bases respectively, with 17 bases between them. The CDR3 is made up of 15 amino acids. The sequencing here drew on whole blood, taken in connection with sensitization to the hapten diphenylcyclopropenone (DPC). V gene TRBV7-2 combines with J gene TRBJ2-1; D is tentatively TRBD1 or TRBD2 (6 bases each). The origin of this receptor is a woman aged 45-59 years with alopecia areata. Some clones in this sample may be carry-over from other donors' samples. Written as DNA, the CDR3 is TGTGCCAGCAGCGCGCGAAGGGGGGACCGCAATGAGCAGTTCTTC. Amino acids: CASSARRGDRNEQFF.